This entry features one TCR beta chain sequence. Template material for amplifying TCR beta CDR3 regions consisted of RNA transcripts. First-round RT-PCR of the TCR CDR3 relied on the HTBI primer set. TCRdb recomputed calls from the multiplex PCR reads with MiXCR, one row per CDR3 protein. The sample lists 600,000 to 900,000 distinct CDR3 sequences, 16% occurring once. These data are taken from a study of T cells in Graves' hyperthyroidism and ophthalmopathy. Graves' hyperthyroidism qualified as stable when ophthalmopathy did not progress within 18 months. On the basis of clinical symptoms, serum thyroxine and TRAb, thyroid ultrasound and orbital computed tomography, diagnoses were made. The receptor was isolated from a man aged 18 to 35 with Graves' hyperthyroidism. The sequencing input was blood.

CDR3 DNA sequence: TGTGCCATCGGGACAGGGGGTCCTTTCCAAGAGACCCAGTACTTC. This encodes CAIGTGGPFQETQYF. The chain couples TRBV12-3 or TRBV12-4 to TRBJ2-5, with 11 bases fitting TRBD1. The length of the CDR3 is 15 residues. The junction had 8 bases not matched to a gene; V was cut back by 10 bases and J by 1 base.